A single T cell receptor beta chain is shown here with its context. This clonotype appeared a few times. Its antigen remains unidentified. The sample holds no much larger clone one base away, and base qualities are not on file. The TCR beta CDR3 regions were amplified from the RNA transcripts. The first round of RT-PCR for the TCR CDR3 was performed with the HTBI primer set and the Qiagen OneStep RT-PCR kit. Libraries were constructed in a second round of multiplex PCR, after which size selection and purification were carried out. Libraries were sequenced paired-end with 100 bp reads on an Illumina HiSeq2000. On the study's bioinformatics: Raw data were processed with SOAPnuke, discarding reads with adapters, uncalled bases, mean Phred below 15, or no exact constant-primer or identifier match. COPE v1.2.5 was used to merge high-quality paired reads, and clonotypes were defined as unique nucleotide sequences. MiTCR v1.1 was used to align clonotypes to the IMGT TRBV, TRBD and TRBJ reference segments. Only V-J combinations with frequency above 0.0001, covering 99% to 99.2% of repertoires, were analysed. A TCS score was defined as the ratio of F50 (clonal expansion) to E x V (chaos), with BLOSUM62-based TCRdist applied between CDR3 peptides within each V-J. Welch's t-statistics and random forest reduced fewer than 600 V-J features to fewer than 15, which were used in a naive Bayes classifier (R e1071). The public reads were reprocessed in TCRdb via fastp at Q25 and MiXCR, keeping in-frame beta chains. CDR3 protein sequences are deduplicated, and each keeps its most common genes and DNA. TCRdb's processing, not the authors', yielded these V and J calls. This sample lists some 770,000 distinct CDR3 sequences; 16% were detected once. Jointly, the top ten make up under 10% of the sample.

Graves' hyperthyroidism was defined as stable when no progression to ophthalmopathy occurred over 18 months of follow-up. Hyperthyroidism patients were newly diagnosed, had a disease duration of under 2 months, and were aged 18 to 65 years. Patients with uncontrolled infections, other autoimmune diseases, pregnancy or lactation were excluded. Clinical symptoms, serum thyroxine and TRAb, thyroid ultrasound, and orbital computed tomography formed the basis for the diagnoses. Ficoll-Paque density gradient centrifugation was used to isolate PBMCs from 8.5 to 10 ml of fresh peripheral blood. Trizol reagent was used to extract total RNA, and RNA quality was then checked on an Agilent 2100 Bioanalyzer. Relative to germline, V is 6 bases shorter and J is 6 bases shorter, with 17 bases between their ends. CDR1 DFQATT and CDR2 SNEGSKA were looked up in the germline V gene (reference sequence). The CDR3 has 14 amino acids, counting the end cysteine and phenylalanine. The retained sequence is limited to the CDR3, 42 bases, with the frame set at the first base.

The data stem from a study of T cells in Graves' hyperthyroidism and ophthalmopathy (dated 2019 in TCRdb). For context, the study as a whole: Peripheral blood samples were taken at initial diagnosis, before any treatment was given. A discovery cohort of about 100 patients, about 43 with Graves' ophthalmopathy and approximately 60 with stable Graves' hyperthyroidism, was used to find distinguishing TCR V-J signatures. An independent validation cohort of around 19 hyperthyroidism patients and over 15 patients who later progressed to ophthalmopathy tested prospective prediction of ophthalmopathy. For training and testing, the 100 patients in the discovery cohort were randomly divided in a 7:3 ratio. Thyroid tissue and blood T-cell repertoires from roughly six Graves' hyperthyroidism patients were also compared in the study. After sampling, hyperthyroidism patients received methimazole starting at 30 mg daily, and ophthalmopathy patients received high-dose intravenous methylprednisolone. The paper reports TCR Vbeta CDR3 sequencing of 140 or so peripheral blood samples: 40 or so ophthalmopathy, about 75 hyperthyroidism and approximately 17 progressor patients. Findings and caveats that apply to the study as a whole: No statistical method was used to fix the sample size in advance, and group allocation was not hidden from the investigators. In validation, the model predicted progression to ophthalmopathy a median of about 5.9 months before onset, with roughly 71% sensitivity and just under 75% specificity. A 13 V-J signature model separated ophthalmopathy from stable hyperthyroidism, with over 85% sensitivity and roughly 81% specificity in cross-validation and 80%/75% in testing. Most expanded thyroid clonotypes (frequency above 0.001) were also found in blood, which suggests that blood repertoires may mirror thyroid immune responses.

Rearrangement joined TRBV20-1 to TRBJ1-4, with the D gene too uncertain to name. The origin of this receptor is a man aged 18-30 years with Graves' hyperthyroidism. Input material: blood. The CDR3 here reads CSAPPGGYDEKLFF. The nucleotide sequence reads TGCAGTGCCCCCCCGGGAGGGTACGATGAAAAACTGTTTTTT.